This T cell receptor beta chain appears in the sequencing data of a study of response to subunit inactivated influenza vaccine. Per the germline V gene, CDR1 is DFQATT and CDR2 is SNEGSKA (reference sequence). The length of the CDR3 is 18 residues. Trimming took 1 base from V and 0 from J; bases not matched to a gene: 9. Each CDR3 protein gets one entry after TCRdb re-called the RT-PCR reads with MiXCR. In the table there are 500,000 to 700,000 distinct CDR3 sequences, roughly a quarter of which are singletons. The same data also contributed to another study, on T cells expressing NK-cell markers. According to that study: 5'RACE template switching with UMIs produced the TCR beta cDNA.

This material consisted of CD4+ T cells sorted from PBMCs, taken 12 days after vaccination. The chain has TRBV20-1 and TRBJ2-3, with 11 bases matching TRBD2. The receptor was isolated from a man aged 45-60 years who received an inactivated influenza vaccine. The CDR3 nucleotides are TGCAGTGCTAGAGCGGGGCTAGCGGGGGGACCAAGCACAGATACGCAGTATTTT. Its translation: CSARAGLAGGPSTDTQYF.